This TCR beta chain was sequenced during a study of cytomegalovirus exposure and HLA in healthy donors. Trimming shortened V by 0 bases and J by 4 bases, and 7 bases separated the two germline ends. This CDR3 has 14 residues. The germline V gene encodes CDR1 SGHAT and CDR2 FQNNGV. Both 60 Vbeta primers and 13 Jbeta primers went into the PCR. TCRdb's copy holds only in-frame clones and misses some; the assay was immunoSEQ multiplex PCR. The sample yields about 200,000 clones, approximately 12% seen once. Source material: PBMCs. This receptor was identified in a man aged 50 to 59 in good health and CMV-seropositive. The chain uses TRBV11-2 and TRBJ1-3, with D unresolved. The CDR3 protein is CASSLEGSGNTIYF. In DNA, the CDR3 is TGTGCCAGCAGCTTAGAAGGGAGCGGAAACACCATATATTTT.